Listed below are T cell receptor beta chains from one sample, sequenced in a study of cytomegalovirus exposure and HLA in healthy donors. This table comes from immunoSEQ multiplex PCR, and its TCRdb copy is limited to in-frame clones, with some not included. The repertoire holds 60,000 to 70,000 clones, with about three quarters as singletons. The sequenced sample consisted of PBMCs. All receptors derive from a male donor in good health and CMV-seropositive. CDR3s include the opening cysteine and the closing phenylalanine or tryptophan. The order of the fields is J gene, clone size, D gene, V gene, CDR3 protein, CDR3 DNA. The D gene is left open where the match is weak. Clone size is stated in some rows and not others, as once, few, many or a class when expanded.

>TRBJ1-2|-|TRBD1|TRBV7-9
CASRRQGDYGYTF
TGTGCCAGCAGAAGACAGGGGGACTATGGCTACACCTTC
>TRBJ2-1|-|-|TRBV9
CASNTGTPNNEQFF
TGTGCCAGCAACACCGGGACACCTAACAATGAGCAGTTCTTC
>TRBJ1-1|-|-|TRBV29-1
CSVRPQRDTEAFF
TGCAGCGTGCGACCACAGAGGGACACTGAAGCTTTCTTT
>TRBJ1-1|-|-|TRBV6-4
CASSDPPGAEAFF
TGTGCCAGCAGTGACCCCCCAGGGGCGGAAGCTTTCTTT
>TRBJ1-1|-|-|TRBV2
CASRRADLKGDTEAFF
TGTGCCAGCAGGAGGGCAGATCTCAAGGGGGACACTGAAGCTTTCTTT
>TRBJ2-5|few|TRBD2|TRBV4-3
CASSLGLAGGETQYF
TGCGCCAGCAGCCTGGGACTAGCGGGGGGAGAGACCCAGTACTTC
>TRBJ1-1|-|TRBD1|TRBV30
CAWSRQGGNGGAFF
TGTGCCTGGAGCCGACAGGGGGGGAATGGGGGGGCTTTCTTT
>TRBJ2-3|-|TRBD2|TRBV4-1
CASSVAGRGTDTQYF
TGCGCCAGCAGCGTAGCGGGGAGGGGGACAGATACGCAGTATTTT
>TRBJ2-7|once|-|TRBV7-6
CASSLSQGRSYEQYF
TGTGCCAGCAGCCTCTCACAGGGTCGGTCCTACGAGCAGTACTTC
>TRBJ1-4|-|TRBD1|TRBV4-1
CASSARGRGGKLFF
TGCGCCAGCAGCGCCAGGGGGAGAGGGGGAAAACTGTTTTTT
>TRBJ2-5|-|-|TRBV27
CASSLTGEGETQYF
TGTGCCAGCAGTTTGACAGGGGAGGGGGAGACCCAGTACTTC
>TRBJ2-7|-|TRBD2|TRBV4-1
CASSQLGGASAYEQYF
TGCGCCAGCAGCCAGCTCGGGGGGGCCTCCGCCTACGAGCAGTACTTC
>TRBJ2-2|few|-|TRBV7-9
CASGVRQVLNTGELFF
TGTGCCAGCGGGGTTAGACAGGTGCTGAACACCGGGGAGCTGTTTTTT
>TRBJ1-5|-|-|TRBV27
CASRTGGQPQHF
TGTGCCAGCAGAACGGGGGGTCAGCCCCAGCATTTT
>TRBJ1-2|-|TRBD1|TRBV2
CASSEFRGGYTF
TGTGCCAGCAGTGAATTCAGGGGGGGCTACACCTTC
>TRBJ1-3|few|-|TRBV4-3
CASSPVSGNTIYF
TGCGCCAGCAGCCCCGTATCCGGAAACACCATATATTTT
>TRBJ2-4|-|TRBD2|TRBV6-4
CASSGILAGLAKNIQYF
TGTGCCAGCAGTGGAATACTAGCGGGGCTAGCCAAAAACATTCAGTACTTC
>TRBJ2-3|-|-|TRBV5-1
CASSLVTATDTQYF
TGCGCCAGCAGCTTGGTGACAGCTACAGATACGCAGTATTTT
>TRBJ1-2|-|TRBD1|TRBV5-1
CASSLQGAHGYTF
TGCGCCAGCAGCTTGCAGGGGGCGCATGGCTACACCTTC
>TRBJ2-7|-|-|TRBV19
CASSSGGNYEQYF
TGTGCCAGTAGTAGTGGCGGCAACTACGAGCAGTACTTC
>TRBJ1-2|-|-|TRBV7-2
CASSGGHLVISGYTF
TGTGCCAGCAGCGGGGGACACCTGGTGATTTCCGGCTACACCTTC
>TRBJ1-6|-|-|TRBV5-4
CASSLDGQSSYNSPLHF
TGTGCCAGCAGCTTGGATGGACAGAGCTCCTATAATTCACCCCTCCACTTT
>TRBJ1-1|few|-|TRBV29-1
CSVLRGTEAFF
TGCAGCGTTCTCCGGGGCACTGAAGCTTTCTTT
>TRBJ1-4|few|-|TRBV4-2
CASRTGFHDAEKLFF
TGTGCCTCCCGGACGGGGTTTCACGACGCCGAAAAACTGTTTTTT
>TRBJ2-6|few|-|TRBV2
CASSEVAGANVLTF
TGTGCCAGCAGTGAGGTTGCGGGGGCCAACGTCCTGACTTTC
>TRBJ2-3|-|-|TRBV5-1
CASSLRGAPFTSTDTQYF
TGCGCCAGCAGCTTACGGGGGGCCCCTTTTACTAGCACAGATACGCAGTATTTT